The 30 T cell receptor beta chains given below trace back to one sample, sequenced in a study of control samples from healthy donors and cancer patients. The table came from immunoSEQ multiplex PCR; TCRdb's copy has only in-frame clones and leaves some out. This repertoire shows just under 100,000 clones, about 92% found once; its top ten account for around 8.5%. The material sequenced was blood. The receptors here all came from a man aged 18 to 29 in good health.

In this sample, this clone turned up once. CDR3 in DNA: TGTGCCAGCAGCTCCAGGGGGAGCAATCAGCCCCAGCATTTT. Translated: CASSSRGSNQPQHF. The chain uses TRBV5-4 and TRBJ1-5; TRBD1 matches at 7 bases. Trimming cost V 3 bases and J 1 base; bases outside gene matches: 1. The CDR3 totals 14 residues. CDR1 and CDR2 (germline): SGHNT, YYREEE (reference sequence).

The rearrangement uses TRBV15 and TRBJ1-1; D uncertain. CDR1 and CDR2 from the germline V gene are LNHNV and YYDKDF (reference sequence). This CDR3 is 17 amino acids long. V shed 2 bases and J shed 0 bases, with 16 bases lying between them. The CDR3 reads CATSRPFREGMNTEAFF. In DNA, the CDR3 is TGTGCCACCAGCAGACCCTTCCGAGAAGGGATGAACACTGAAGCTTTCTTT.

For the CDR3, the DNA is TGCAGCGTTGGGCGGACAGCCGAAGAGACCCAGTACTTC. This encodes CSVGRTAEETQYF. This chain joins TRBV29-1 and TRBJ2-5, with D tentatively TRBD1 (6 bases). Germline V lookup: CDR1 SQVTM, CDR2 ANQGSEA. V shed 4 bases and J shed 3 bases, with 12 bases lying between them. The CDR3 is made up of 13 amino acids.

J is TRBJ2-5 and V is TRBV11-3, with 7 bases matching TRBD2. Trimming removed 4 bases from V and 5 bases from J; junction bases left unmatched: 7. In germline, CDR1 is SGHNT, CDR2 YENEEA. This CDR3 is built from 14 residues. CDR3 residues: CASSSGGGRETQYF. CDR3 DNA sequence: TGTGCCAGCAGCTCGGGAGGAGGTCGGGAGACCCAGTACTTC.

The chain carries TRBV29-1 and TRBJ1-4; D gene ambiguous. The CDR3 extends over 12 amino acids. V gave up 3 bases and J gave up 8 bases, with 10 bases separating them. Germline CDR1 SQVTM, CDR2 ANQGSEA. CDR3 in amino acids: CSVDDDGEKLFF. The CDR3, as DNA: TGCAGCGTTGACGATGACGGGGAAAAACTGTTTTTT. The full variable domain, in which reference TRBV29-1 and TRBJ1-4 provide the parts outside the CDR3, is SAVISQKPSRDICQRGTSLTIQCQVDSQVTMMFWYRQQPGQSLTLIATANQGSEATYESGFVIDKFPISRPNLTFSTLTVSNMSPEDSSIYLCSVDDDGEKLFFGSGTQLSVL.

The genes are TRBV19 and TRBJ1-2; TRBD1 matches at 7 bases. J gave up 5 bases and V 3 bases, and 9 bases lay outside the gene matches. CDR3 length equals 15 residues. Looked up from germline, CDR1 is LNHDA and CDR2 is SQIVND (reference sequence). CDR3 residues: CASSIEGAGLYGYTF. In DNA form, the CDR3 reads TGTGCCAGTAGTATCGAGGGGGCAGGGTTATATGGCTACACCTTC.

The sample holds one count of this clone. V is TRBV7-9 and J is TRBJ1-6; weak D call: TRBD1 (5 bases). Germline V CDR1 and CDR2: SEHNR, FQNEAQ (reference sequence). CDR3 length: 17 residues. Between the trimmed V and J ends, which lost 6 bases and 14 bases, there was a span of 29 bases. CDR3 bases: TGTGCCAGCAGGCCCGGGACGGGAGGTTCGAACCGGTGGTCCCTCCACTTT. Its translation is CASRPGTGGSNRWSLHF.

The chain combines TRBV28 with TRBJ1-2; maybe TRBD1 (6 bases). CDR1 and CDR2 (germline): MDHEN, SYDVKM. V was clipped by 6 bases and J by 8 bases, with 10 bases between them. CDR3 size: 11 residues. CDR3 in amino acids: CASRAGVGYTF. CDR3 sequence (DNA): TGTGCCAGCAGAGCAGGGGTCGGCTACACCTTC.

The chain combines TRBV12-5 with TRBJ2-1, with 7 bases fitting TRBD2. Trimming cost V 3 bases and J 6 bases; bases outside gene matches: 8. The CDR3 loop spans 15 amino acids. Germline-derived CDR1 and CDR2 are LGHNT and FRNRAP. The CDR3 coding sequence is TGTGCTAGTGGTTTAGGTAGCGGGTCTTCCAATGAGCAGTTCTTC. Translating gives CASGLGSGSSNEQFF.

This sequence joins TRBV2 and TRBJ1-2; D may be TRBD1 (5 bases). V gave up 8 bases and J gave up 7 bases, with 20 bases separating them. Germline V gene sequence: CDR1 SNHLY, CDR2 FYNNEI. The CDR3 runs to 14 residues. The CDR3 protein is CASSPAGTGVGYTF. The CDR3 DNA reads TGTGCCAGCTCCCCGGCCGGTACGGGGGTTGGCTACACCTTC.

J is TRBJ1-2 and V is TRBV27; D remains unclear. The CDR3 runs to 14 residues. V lost 4 bases and J 0 bases, leaving 9 bases between the germline ends. CDR1 is MNHEY, CDR2 SMNVEV, per germline (reference sequence). The CDR3 bases are TGTGCCAGCAGTTCCGGCGGGGCTAACTATGGCTACACCTTC. This encodes CASSSGGANYGYTF.

This clone was counted once. The chain couples TRBV27 to TRBJ1-2; 7 bases map to TRBD1. With 1 base clipped from V and 8 bases from J, the junction kept 13 bases outside the gene matches. Looked up from germline, CDR1 is MNHEY and CDR2 is SMNVEV (reference sequence). The CDR3 sequence is 16 residues long. The CDR3 reads CASSLFGTAPGEGYTF. CDR3 DNA: TGTGCCAGCAGTTTATTCGGGACAGCCCCTGGGGAAGGCTACACCTTC.

V gene TRBV19 combines with J gene TRBJ1-2; D ambiguous. The CDR3 is 13 residues long. The germline gives CDR1 LNHDA, CDR2 SQIVND (reference sequence). Trimming stripped 0 bases from V and 3 bases from J, with 5 bases between. This CDR3 is CASSIDLDYGYTF. CDR3 bases: TGTGCCAGTAGTATAGACCTGGACTATGGCTACACCTTC.

The CDR3 coding sequence is TGTGCCAGCACCCTGAACACTGAAGCTTTCTTT. It is translated as CASTLNTEAFF. This chain connects TRBV7-2 to TRBJ1-1; D is uncertain. CDR1 SGHTA and CDR2 FQGNSA come from the germline V gene. This CDR3 is 11 amino acids long. The V gene lost 7 bases and the J gene lost 0 bases, with 3 bases spanning the gap.

The rearrangement uses TRBV7-8 and TRBJ2-4; D remains unclear. The CDR3 sequence is 18 residues long. Trimming stripped 0 bases from V and 0 bases from J, with 15 bases between. Germline V gene lookup returns CDR1 SGHVS and CDR2 FQNEAQ. The CDR3: CASSLALVLTLAKNIQYF. The CDR3 DNA follows: TGTGCCAGCAGCTTAGCTTTAGTGCTCACTTTAGCCAAAAACATTCAGTACTTC.

V and J are TRBV2 and TRBJ1-1, with a weak D call TRBD1 (5 bases). In germline, CDR1 is SNHLY, CDR2 FYNNEI. The CDR3 covers 10 residues. The V end was cut by 9 bases, the J end by 4 bases, with 6 bases between. For the CDR3, the DNA is TGTGCCAGAGGGGTCACTGAAGCTTTCTTT. This sequence encodes CARGVTEAFF.

The chain uses TRBV29-1 and TRBJ1-1; D is possibly TRBD1 (6 bases). V shed 4 bases and J shed 1 base, with 10 bases lying between them. CDR3 length: 13 amino acids. The germline gives CDR1 SQVTM, CDR2 ANQGSEA. CDR3 DNA: TGCAGCGTTGGCGGACAGTGGAACACTGAAGCTTTCTTT. This translates into CSVGGQWNTEAFF.

The rearrangement joins TRBV3-1 (or the pseudogene TRBV3-2) to TRBJ2-1; 8 nucleotides match TRBD2. The germline CDR1 and CDR2 sequences are LGHDT and YNNKEL (reference sequence). The V and J ends lost 2 bases and 5 bases, in that order; junction bases with no gene match: 8. The CDR3 runs to 16 residues. Here the CDR3 reads CASSQRRTSRDNEQFF. DNA for the CDR3: TGTGCCAGCAGCCAACGGAGGACTAGCAGAGACAATGAGCAGTTCTTC.

The chain links TRBV4-3 to TRBJ2-7; D is possibly TRBD2 (5 bases). V dropped 1 base and J dropped 7 bases, with 11 bases sitting between them. CDR1 and CDR2 from the germline V gene are LGHNA and YSLEER. The CDR3 covers 13 residues. CDR3 protein: CASSQGRGQEQYF. CDR3 bases: TGCGCCAGCAGCCAAGGGCGCGGGCAAGAGCAGTACTTC.

The rearrangement joins TRBV19 to TRBJ2-2; D tentatively fits TRBD1 or TRBD2 (6 bases each). This CDR3 contains 17 residues. Deletions cut 0 bases from V and 5 bases from J, with 16 bases between. Germline values: CDR1 LNHDA, CDR2 SQIVND (reference sequence). The CDR3 reads CASSIDGPRGGTGELFF. The CDR3 DNA reads as TGTGCCAGTAGTATAGATGGCCCCAGAGGGGGGACCGGGGAGCTGTTTTTT. The variable domain in full, with the rest retrieved from reference TRBV19 and TRBJ2-2, is DGGITQSPKYLFRKEGQNVTLSCEQNLNHDAMYWYRQDPGQGLRLIYYSQIVNDFQKGDIAEGYSVSREKKESFPLTVTSAQKNPTAFYLCASSIDGPRGGTGELFFGEGSRLTVL.

Regarding this clone: Its ends do not fully match the called genes, so a read error is possible. The chain couples TRBV13 to TRBJ1-3; D is perhaps TRBD1 (5 bases). Looked up from germline, CDR1 is PRHDT and CDR2 is FYEKMQ (reference sequence). The CDR3 spans 15 residues. CDR3 sequence reads: CASSVGTVSGNTIYF. In DNA form, the CDR3 reads TGTGCCAGCAGCGTAGGGACTGTCTCTGGAAACACCATATATTTT.

This sequence joins TRBV5-1 and TRBJ1-4; D not certain. The CDR3 runs 17 residues. The V gene lost 2 bases and the J gene lost 13 bases, with 27 bases spanning the gap. CDR1 and CDR2 from the germline V gene are SGHRS and YFSETQ. CDR3 nucleotide sequence: TGCGCCAGCAGCTTCCTCGCCCGAGCGACATCCCCGTCAGGACTGTTTTTT. Amino acid sequence: CASSFLARATSPSGLFF.

The chain carries TRBV9 and TRBJ1-2; possibly TRBD1 for D (6 bases). This CDR3 is built from 15 residues. In germline, CDR1 is SGDLS, CDR2 YYNGEE. V gave up 4 bases and J gave up 3 bases, with 16 bases separating them. CDR3 residues: CASSSPTSGDYGYTF. CDR3 nucleotides: TGTGCCAGCAGCTCTCCGACATCAGGGGACTATGGCTACACCTTC.

The genes are TRBV9 and TRBJ2-7; 10 nucleotides agree with TRBD1. The V gene end was trimmed by 0 bases and the J gene end by 2 bases; junction bases not matched to a gene: 2. The length of the CDR3 is 15 residues. Germline assignment: CDR1 SGDLS and CDR2 YYNGEE. The CDR3 nucleotides are TGTGCCAGCAGCGTAGCGGGACAGGGGCCCTACGAGCAGTACTTC. This gives the protein CASSVAGQGPYEQYF.

Only one count was recorded for this clone. The same CDR3 is also encoded by other DNA sequences in this sample. The chain joins TRBV5-6 to TRBJ1-1; D might be TRBD1 (5 bases). V lost 0 bases and J lost 8, with 5 bases in between. The CDR3 totals 11 residues. Germline values: CDR1 SGHDT, CDR2 YYEEEE. Written as DNA, the CDR3 is TGTGCCAGCAGCTTGGGGACAGAAGCTTTCTTT. Translated: CASSLGTEAFF.

The rearrangement uses TRBV2 and TRBJ1-1; D is uncertain. The CDR3 consists of 14 residues. Trimming took 7 bases from V and 5 from J, leaving 17 bases between them. CDR1 is SNHLY, CDR2 FYNNEI, per germline. The CDR3 nucleotides read TGTGCCAGCAAAGGTCGGGTCTGGCCGACTGAAGCTTTCTTT. This codes for CASKGRVWPTEAFF.

The genes are TRBV5-1 and TRBJ2-5; D possibly corresponds to TRBD1 (6 bases). V gave up 5 bases and J gave up 5 bases, with 16 bases separating them. CDR3 size: 14 residues. The germline CDR1 and CDR2 sequences are SGHRS and YFSETQ. The CDR3 DNA sequence: TGCGCCAGCAGGACTACAGGGAATAGCGAGACCCAGTACTTC. This translates into CASRTTGNSETQYF.

The chain couples TRBV29-1 to TRBJ1-4; TRBD1 is a possible D gene (6 bases). V lost 1 base and J 0 bases, leaving 6 bases between the germline ends. There are 14 residues in the CDR3. CDR1 is SQVTM, CDR2 ANQGSEA, per germline. The CDR3 DNA is TGCAGCGTTGAAGGGACAGCAACTAATGAAAAACTGTTTTTT. It yields the protein CSVEGTATNEKLFF.

The genes are TRBV30 and TRBJ2-1; D gene unclear. The length of the CDR3 is 14 residues. Germline V gene lookup returns CDR1 GTSNPN and CDR2 SVGIG (reference sequence). Trimming took 2 bases from V and 6 from J, leaving 14 bases between them. Here the CDR3 DNA reads TGTGCCTGGAGTTTAGGGCTTCCTGGCAATGAGCAGTTCTTC. Translation: CAWSLGLPGNEQFF.

This sequence joins TRBV5-4 and TRBJ2-4; 8 bases are shared with TRBD1. V lost 0 bases to trimming and J lost 6 bases; unmatched junction nucleotides: 5. CDR1 SGHNT and CDR2 YYREEE come from the germline V gene (reference sequence). The CDR3 runs 15 residues. CDR3 DNA: TGTGCCAGCAGCTTGGAAGGGACAGGACTAAACATTCAGTACTTC. Protein sequence: CASSLEGTGLNIQYF.